This T cell receptor beta chain was recovered during a study of technical replicates of blood from a handful of donors. Only in-frame clones appear in the TCRdb table, and some are missing; sequencing was by immunoSEQ multiplex PCR. The sample shows about 15,000 clones, over 80% of them seen only once. V lost 6 bases to trimming and J lost 0 bases; unmatched junction nucleotides: 8. This CDR3 has 15 amino acids. Germline V CDR1 and CDR2: MNHEY, SMNVEV (reference sequence). The clonotype originates from a human donor in good health. The chain recombines TRBV27 with TRBJ2-7; 7 positions match TRBD1. Material: PBMCs. The CDR3 reads CASRKTRDSSYEQYF. CDR3 sequence (DNA): TGTGCCAGCAGGAAAACCCGGGACAGCTCCTACGAGCAGTACTTC.